A single T cell receptor (beta chain) is shown here with its context. As yet, its antigen is unknown. Some clones are missing from TCRdb's copy, which holds only in-frame ones; the method was immunoSEQ multiplex PCR. The sample lists 45,000 to 55,000 clones; roughly four fifths were seen once. Time point given: week 35, safety follow-up. Doses consisted of 300 ug of mutant IDH1 20-mer peptide each, paired with topical imiquimod. The record originates from a study of a mutant IDH1 vaccine in newly diagnosed glioma. The CDR3 runs 14 residues. After removal of 5 bases from V and 6 bases from J, the junction contained 6 bases not matched to a gene. Germline loops: CDR1 MDHEN, CDR2 SYDVKM.

Sequencing used PBMCs, obtained from a glioma patient whose treatment included an IDH1 peptide vaccine. The rearrangement joins TRBV28 to TRBJ2-5; 10 nucleotides agree with TRBD2. The TCR sequence derives from a man in his forties with glioma. CDR3 sequence reads: CASSATSGLKTQYF. CDR3 coding DNA: TGTGCCAGCAGTGCGACTAGCGGGTTGAAGACCCAGTACTTC.